Listed here are 30 T cell receptor beta chains from one sample, sequenced in a study of T cell responses to AZD1222 COVID-19 vaccine. TCRdb's table, derived via immunoSEQ multiplex PCR, lists solely in-frame clones and lacks some. The sample records roughly 140,000 clones, 90% being singletons. This material consisted of peripheral blood, taken on day 0 of AZD1222 vaccination. The receptors stem from an adult in good health.

J is TRBJ1-2 and V is TRBV3-1 (or the pseudogene TRBV3-2); D is uncertain. Looked up from germline, CDR1 is LGHDT and CDR2 is YNNKEL (reference sequence). The germline V and J ends were trimmed by 5 bases and 4 bases, with 11 bases remaining between them. The CDR3 runs 13 residues. CDR3 protein: CASSMGGPYGYTF. CDR3 nucleotide sequence: TGTGCCAGCAGCATGGGAGGGCCCTATGGCTACACCTTC.

The chain uses TRBV25-1 and TRBJ1-3; D gene ambiguous. The CDR3 is 15 residues long. Germline-derived CDR1 and CDR2 are MGHDK and SYGVNS. V lost 0 bases and J lost 0, with 6 bases in between. Written as DNA, the CDR3 is TGTGCCAGCAGTGAATATGGCGGCTCTGGAAACACCATATATTTT. Translated: CASSEYGGSGNTIYF.

The J gene is TRBJ1-6, the V gene TRBV27; no firm D call. Between the trimmed V and J ends, which lost 6 bases and 5 bases, there was a span of 11 bases. The length of the CDR3 is 14 residues. The germline gives CDR1 MNHEY, CDR2 SMNVEV (reference sequence). CDR3 DNA sequence: TGTGCCAGCAGCCTCTGGGCCCATAATTCACCCCTCCACTTT. Its translation: CASSLWAHNSPLHF.

The chain is built from TRBV25-1 and TRBJ2-1; D is unclear. Germline V lookup: CDR1 MGHDK, CDR2 SYGVNS. The CDR3 covers 13 residues. The V and J ends lost 5 bases and 5 bases respectively, with 10 bases between them. As DNA, the CDR3 is TGTGCCAGCAGTAGAAGGCCTGACAATGAGCAGTTCTTC. It is translated as CASSRRPDNEQFF.

A single count supports this clone. The gene calls are TRBV14 and TRBJ2-1; the match to TRBD2 covers 12 bases. This CDR3 contains 15 residues. CDR1 SGHDN and CDR2 FVKESK come from the germline V gene. Trimming took 5 bases from V and 8 from J; bases not matched to a gene: 7. The CDR3, as DNA: TGTGCCAGCAGCGCGACTAGCGGGAGTTTATATGAGCAGTTCTTC. It specifies CASSATSGSLYEQFF.

Comment on this clone: This likely comes from a read error, as the CDR3 has no conserved phenylalanine or tryptophan at its end. It is unclear where the CDR3 begins or ends on the DNA, so no DNA is shown, and the CDR3 is as TCRdb lists it. The V and J genes are TRBV4-1 and TRBJ2-4; the table calls TRBD1, which could not be checked here. The CDR3 is 9 amino acids in total, end residues counted. CDR1 MGHRA and CDR2 YSYEKL come from the germline V gene. The CDR3 spells CASSPARGS.

This chain joins TRBV6-2 or TRBV6-3 and TRBJ2-4, with 10 bases aligning to TRBD1. The CDR3 has 17 amino acids. The V and J ends lost 5 bases and 10 bases, in that order; junction bases with no gene match: 17. CDR1 and CDR2 (germline): MNHEY, SVGEGT. The CDR3 region is CASSTLHRDRGGRIQYF. The CDR3 nucleotides are TGTGCCAGCAGTACCCTTCACCGGGACAGGGGAGGACGGATTCAGTACTTC.

The chain joins TRBV30 to TRBJ1-1, with D tentatively TRBD1 (5 bases). The CDR3 totals 13 residues. V lost 7 bases and J 2 bases, leaving 14 bases between the germline ends. CDR1 GTSNPN and CDR2 SVGIG come from the germline V gene (reference sequence). DNA of the CDR3: TGTGCCTTAAGGCCAGGGATCAACACTGAAGCTTTCTTT. Protein: CALRPGINTEAFF.

This chain joins TRBV6-5 and TRBJ2-5, with D perhaps TRBD1 (6 bases). Germline V gene data show CDR1 as MNHEY and CDR2 as SVGAGI. Trimming removed 2 bases at V and 4 bases at J, with 14 bases between. CDR3 length: 15 amino acids. DNA for the CDR3: TGTGCCAGCAGTTACGGGGACACGAGGGGAGAGACCCAGTACTTC. Translating gives CASSYGDTRGETQYF.

V usage is TRBV27 and J usage is TRBJ2-7, with a possible D match to TRBD2 (5 bases). V was cut by 4 bases and J by 0 bases, with 22 bases left in between. Germline loops: CDR1 MNHEY, CDR2 SMNVEV (reference sequence). The CDR3 is 18 amino acids. The CDR3 here is CASSSSPYPRESSYEQYF. The CDR3 DNA sequence: TGTGCCAGCAGTTCAAGTCCATACCCCCGGGAAAGCTCCTACGAGCAGTACTTC.

This clone has only one observation. The chain couples TRBV18 to TRBJ1-3; tentative D call: TRBD1 (5 bases). The CDR3 is made up of 15 amino acids. In germline, CDR1 is KGHSH, CDR2 LQKENI. V shed 3 bases and J shed 0 bases, with 9 bases lying between them. The CDR3 sequence: CASSPGRTSGNTIYF. CDR3 nucleotide sequence: TGTGCCAGCTCACCGGGACGGACCTCTGGAAACACCATATATTTT.

This clone showed up just a few times. The chain combines TRBV4-3 with TRBJ1-2, with D tentatively TRBD1 (5 bases). The CDR3 covers 18 residues. V lost 0 bases and J lost 3, with 20 bases in between. Germline V gene lookup returns CDR1 LGHNA and CDR2 YSLEER. This CDR3 is CASSQDFLGQGRDYGYTF. For the CDR3, the DNA is TGCGCCAGCAGCCAAGATTTCCTCGGGCAGGGAAGGGACTATGGCTACACCTTC.

This rearrangement joins TRBV29-1 to TRBJ2-7; 9 nucleotides match TRBD1. The CDR3 length is 14 residues. The germline V gene has CDR1 SQVTM and CDR2 ANQGSEA. Trimming took 5 bases from V and 2 from J; bases not matched to a gene: 7. The DNA for the CDR3 is TGCAGCGTTTCCGTGGGGGACAGGGCCTACGAGCAGTACTTC. Its protein product is CSVSVGDRAYEQYF.

The V gene is TRBV5-4, the J gene TRBJ1-6; 9 bases are shared with TRBD1. The CDR3 is made up of 14 amino acids. The germline V gene encodes CDR1 SGHNT and CDR2 YYREEE (reference sequence). V gave up 5 bases and J gave up 5 bases; unmatched junction bases: 2. The CDR3 region is CASSRTGDNSPLHF. The CDR3, as DNA: TGTGCCAGCAGTCGGACAGGGGATAATTCACCCCTCCACTTT.

The chain has TRBV7-2 and TRBJ1-4, with 7 positions matching TRBD1. There are 15 residues in the CDR3. The J segment lost 1 base and the V segment lost 5 bases, leaving 4 bases of the junction unmatched. Germline loops: CDR1 SGHTA, CDR2 FQGNSA. The CDR3 region is CASSGRTGTNEKLFF. In DNA, the CDR3 is TGTGCCAGCAGCGGACGGACAGGAACTAATGAAAAACTGTTTTTT. Looking up the rest from reference TRBV7-2 and TRBJ1-4 gives the full variable domain: GAGVSQSPSNKVTEKGKDVELRCDPISGHTALYWYRQSLGQGLEFLIYFQGNSAPDKSGLPSDRFSAERTGGSVSTLTIQRTQQEDSAVYLCASSGRTGTNEKLFFGSGTQLSVL.

Comments on this clone: The same CDR3 also results from other DNA sequences found in this sample. The chain is built from TRBV19 and TRBJ1-1; tentatively, D is TRBD1 (5 bases). CDR3 length: 13 residues. V dropped 4 bases and J dropped 1 base, with 7 bases sitting between them. CDR1 is LNHDA and CDR2 is SQIVND in the germline V gene (reference sequence). CDR3 in DNA: TGTGCCAGTAGTACGACAGCGAACACTGAAGCTTTCTTT. Translation: CASSTTANTEAFF.

The rearrangement uses TRBV6-5 and TRBJ2-7; weak D call: TRBD2 (6 bases). Germline V gene sequence: CDR1 MNHEY, CDR2 SVGAGI. The CDR3 length is 15 residues. Deletions cut 6 bases from V and 0 bases from J, with 15 bases between. The CDR3 region has the DNA TGTGCCAGCAGGACCCCGGGGAGGAGCTCCTACGAGCAGTACTTC. This gives the protein CASRTPGRSSYEQYF.

The rearrangement joins TRBV11-2 to TRBJ1-3, with D uncertain. From germline, CDR1 is SGHAT and CDR2 FQNNGV. The CDR3 has 14 residues. The V end was cut by 0 bases, the J end by 8 bases, with 11 bases between. The CDR3 DNA reads TGTGCCAGCAGCTTAGATACCAGCTTGGACACCATATATTTT. This encodes CASSLDTSLDTIYF. The full variable domain, its missing parts supplied by reference TRBV11-2 and TRBJ1-3, is EAGVAQSPRYKIIEKRQSVAFWCNPISGHATLYWYQQILGQGPKLLIQFQNNGVVDDSQLPKDRFSAERLKGVDSTLKIQPAKLEDSAVYLCASSLDTSLDTIYFGEGSWLTVV.

The J gene is TRBJ1-3, the V gene TRBV18, with 9 positions matching TRBD1. The trim removed 6 bases at V and 2 bases at J, leaving 5 bases unmatched. This CDR3 spans 15 amino acids. The germline CDR1 and CDR2 sequences are KGHSH and LQKENI. The CDR3 protein is CASSQGQGTGNTIYF. The DNA of the CDR3 is TGTGCCAGCTCCCAAGGACAGGGGACTGGAAACACCATATATTTT.

The V gene is TRBV7-8, the J gene TRBJ1-2, with D perhaps TRBD1 (5 bases). The CDR3 extends over 16 amino acids. V lost 5 bases, J lost 0 bases, and 16 bases lay in between. Germline-derived CDR1 and CDR2 are SGHVS and FQNEAQ. CDR3 amino acids: CASSHGAGTPNYGYTF. Here the CDR3 DNA reads TGTGCCAGCAGCCACGGGGCGGGGACCCCTAACTATGGCTACACCTTC.

J is TRBJ1-1 and V is TRBV7-2; 7 nucleotides align to TRBD1. The V and J ends lost 1 base and 8 bases, in that order; junction bases with no gene match: 1. This CDR3 is 12 amino acids long. Germline V CDR1 and CDR2: SGHTA, FQGNSA. CDR3 amino acids: CASSLDRGEAFF. CDR3 coding DNA: TGTGCCAGCAGCTTAGACAGGGGCGAAGCTTTCTTT. Together with reference TRBV7-2 and TRBJ1-1, the CDR3 gives the full variable domain: GAGVSQSPSNKVTEKGKDVELRCDPISGHTALYWYRQSLGQGLEFLIYFQGNSAPDKSGLPSDRFSAERTGGSVSTLTIQRTQQEDSAVYLCASSLDRGEAFFGQGTRLTVV.

The chain joins TRBV12-3 or TRBV12-4 to TRBJ1-6; D gene uncertain. Trimming left V 6 bases short and J 11 bases short, with 14 bases between. The CDR3 runs to 13 residues. The DNA of the CDR3 is TGTGCCAGCAGCATGGATTCAGTGGCACCCCTCCACTTT. The encoded protein is CASSMDSVAPLHF.

Here the CDR3 DNA reads TGTGCCAGCAGCTGGACAGGGGAGACCGGGGAGCTGTTTTTT. Its translation is CASSWTGETGELFF. The V and J genes are TRBV7-2 and TRBJ2-2, with 9 bases lining up with TRBD1. The germline CDR1 and CDR2 sequences are SGHTA and FQGNSA. The CDR3 totals 14 residues. The V segment lost 4 bases and the J segment 5 bases; nucleotides outside the gene matches: 2.

The V and J genes are TRBV30 and TRBJ1-1, with D uncertain. Deletions cut 3 bases from V and 0 bases from J, with 20 bases between. Germline CDR1 reads GTSNPN; CDR2 reads SVGIG (reference sequence). The CDR3 spans 17 residues. For the CDR3, the DNA is TGTGCCTGGAGAACGACCTTGGCAGTCAGGTTGAACACTGAAGCTTTCTTT. Translating gives CAWRTTLAVRLNTEAFF.

The chain links TRBV9 to TRBJ1-5; D ambiguous. Germline V lookup: CDR1 SGDLS, CDR2 YYNGEE. V was trimmed by 3 bases and J by 0 bases, leaving 7 bases between them. This CDR3 region has 14 residues. The CDR3 bases are TGTGCCAGCAGCGGAAATTATAGCAATCAGCCCCAGCATTTT. Its translation is CASSGNYSNQPQHF.

This chain uses TRBV24-1 with TRBJ2-5; 7 bases align to TRBD2. V lost 4 bases and J lost 2; bases outside the gene matches: 9. Germline loops: CDR1 KGHDR, CDR2 SFDVKD. The CDR3 contains 16 residues. The CDR3 loop is CATSDQTSSGQETQYF. The DNA of the CDR3 is TGTGCCACCAGTGACCAGACTAGCTCGGGACAAGAGACCCAGTACTTC.

CDR3 sequence (DNA): TGCGCCAGCAGCTTGGAGACTAGCGGGAGGGCCCACGTCCCGTACTTC. This translates into CASSLETSGRAHVPYF. The V call is TRBV5-1, the J call TRBJ2-5; 14 bases match TRBD2. Germline CDR1 and CDR2: SGHRS and YFSETQ. The CDR3 has 16 residues. Trimming took 0 bases from V and 13 from J; bases not matched to a gene: 11.

The chain recombines TRBV5-1 with TRBJ1-2; 7 bases agree with TRBD1. Germline CDR1 reads SGHRS; CDR2 reads YFSETQ. The CDR3 loop spans 12 amino acids. Germline trimming cut 3 bases from V and 5 bases from J; bases unmatched to any gene: 1. The CDR3 bases are TGCGCCAGCAGCTGGGACAGTTATGGCTACACCTTC. This encodes CASSWDSYGYTF.

V gene TRBV7-2 combines with J gene TRBJ1-5; D gene unclear. Germline V gene data show CDR1 as SGHTA and CDR2 as FQGNSA. The CDR3 has 15 amino acids. V was cut by 4 bases and J by 1 base, with 11 bases left in between. CDR3 DNA: TGTGCCAGCAGCTATTTGGCAACCAGCAATCAGCCCCAGCATTTT. It yields the protein CASSYLATSNQPQHF.

CDR3 residues: CASSSLFPGHRFSYNEQFF. The CDR3 bases are TGTGCCAGCAGCTCGCTCTTCCCGGGACACAGATTCTCCTACAATGAGCAGTTCTTC. The V and J genes are TRBV7-9 and TRBJ2-1; possible D gene TRBD1, 6 bases. Germline assignment: CDR1 SEHNR and CDR2 FQNEAQ (reference sequence). The V end lost 4 bases, the J end lost 0 bases, and 22 bases lay between the germline ends. The CDR3 extends over 19 amino acids.